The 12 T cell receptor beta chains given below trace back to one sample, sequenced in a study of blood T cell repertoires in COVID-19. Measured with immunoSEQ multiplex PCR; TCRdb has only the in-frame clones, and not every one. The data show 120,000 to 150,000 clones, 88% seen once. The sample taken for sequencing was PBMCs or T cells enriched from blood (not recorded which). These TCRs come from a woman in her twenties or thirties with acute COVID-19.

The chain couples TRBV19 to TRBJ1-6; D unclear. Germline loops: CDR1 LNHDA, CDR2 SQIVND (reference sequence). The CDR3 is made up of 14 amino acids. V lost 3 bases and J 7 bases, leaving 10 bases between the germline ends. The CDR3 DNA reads TGTGCCAGTAGTATCCCCCGGTCGAATTCACCCCTCCACTTT. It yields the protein CASSIPRSNSPLHF.

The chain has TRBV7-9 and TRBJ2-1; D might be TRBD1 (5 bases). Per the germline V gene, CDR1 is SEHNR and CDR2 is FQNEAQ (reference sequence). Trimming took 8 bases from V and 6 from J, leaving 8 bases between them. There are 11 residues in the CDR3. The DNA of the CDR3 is TGTGCCAGCGACAGTCCCAATGAGCAGTTCTTC. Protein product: CASDSPNEQFF.

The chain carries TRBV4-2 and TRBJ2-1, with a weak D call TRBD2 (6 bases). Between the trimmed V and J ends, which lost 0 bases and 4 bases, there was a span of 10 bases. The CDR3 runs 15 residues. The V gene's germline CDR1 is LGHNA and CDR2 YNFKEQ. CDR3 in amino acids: CASSQELRGYNEQFF. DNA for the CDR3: TGTGCCAGCAGCCAAGAACTGCGGGGTTACAATGAGCAGTTCTTC.

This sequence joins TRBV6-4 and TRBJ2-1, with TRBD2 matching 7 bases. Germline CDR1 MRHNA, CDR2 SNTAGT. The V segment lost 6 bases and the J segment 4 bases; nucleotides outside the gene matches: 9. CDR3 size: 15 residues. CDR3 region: CASSRTSVQYNEQFF. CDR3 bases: TGTGCCAGCAGCCGCACTAGCGTACAATACAATGAGCAGTTCTTC.

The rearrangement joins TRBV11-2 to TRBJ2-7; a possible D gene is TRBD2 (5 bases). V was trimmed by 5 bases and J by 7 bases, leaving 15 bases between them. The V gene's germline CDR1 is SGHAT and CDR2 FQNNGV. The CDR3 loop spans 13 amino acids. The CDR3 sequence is CASSMDWAGEQYF. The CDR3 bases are TGTGCCAGCAGCATGGACTGGGCCGGGGAGCAGTACTTC.

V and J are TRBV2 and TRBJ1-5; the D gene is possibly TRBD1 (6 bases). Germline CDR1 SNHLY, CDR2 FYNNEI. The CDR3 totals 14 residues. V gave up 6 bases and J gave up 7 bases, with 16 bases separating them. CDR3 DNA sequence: TGTGCCAGCAGCGAGGACAGTAACGTCCAGCCCCAGCATTTT. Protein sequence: CASSEDSNVQPQHF.

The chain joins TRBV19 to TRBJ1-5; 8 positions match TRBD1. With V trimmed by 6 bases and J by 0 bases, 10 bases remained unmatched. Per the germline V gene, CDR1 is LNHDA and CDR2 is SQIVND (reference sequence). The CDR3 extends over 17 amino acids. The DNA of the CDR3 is TGTGCCAGTAGCGACAGGGGTTTAACCTATAGCAATCAGCCCCAGCATTTT. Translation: CASSDRGLTYSNQPQHF.

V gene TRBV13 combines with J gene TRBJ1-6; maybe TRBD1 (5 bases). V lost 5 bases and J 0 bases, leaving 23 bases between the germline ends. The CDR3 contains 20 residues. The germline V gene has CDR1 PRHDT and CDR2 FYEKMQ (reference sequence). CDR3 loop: CASSDSIQGLASSYNSPLHF. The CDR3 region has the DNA TGTGCCAGCAGCGATTCTATCCAGGGACTCGCTAGCTCCTATAATTCACCCCTCCACTTT.

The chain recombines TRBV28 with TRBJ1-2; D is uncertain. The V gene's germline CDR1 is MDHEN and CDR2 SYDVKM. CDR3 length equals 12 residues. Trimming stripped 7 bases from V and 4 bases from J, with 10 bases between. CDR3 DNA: TGTGCCAGCATTGAGGAGGGCTATGGCTACACCTTC. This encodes CASIEEGYGYTF.

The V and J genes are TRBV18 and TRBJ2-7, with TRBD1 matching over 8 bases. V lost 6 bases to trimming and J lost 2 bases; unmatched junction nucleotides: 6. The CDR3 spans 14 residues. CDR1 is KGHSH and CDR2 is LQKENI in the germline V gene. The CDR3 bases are TGTGCCAGCTCCCAGAGCAGGGGGCCCTACGAGCAGTACTTC. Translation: CASSQSRGPYEQYF.

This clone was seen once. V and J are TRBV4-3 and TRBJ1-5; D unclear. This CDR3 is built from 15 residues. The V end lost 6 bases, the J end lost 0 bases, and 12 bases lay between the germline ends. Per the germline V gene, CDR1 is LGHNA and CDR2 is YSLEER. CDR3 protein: CASSRLLNSNQPQHF. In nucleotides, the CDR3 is TGCGCCAGCAGTCGTTTACTAAATAGCAATCAGCCCCAGCATTTT.

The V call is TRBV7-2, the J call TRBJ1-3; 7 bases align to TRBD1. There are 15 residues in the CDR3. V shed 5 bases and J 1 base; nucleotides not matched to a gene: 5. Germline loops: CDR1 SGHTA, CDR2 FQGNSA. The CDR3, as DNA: TGTGCCAGCAGCCCCGCAGGGGGTTCTGGAAACACCATATATTTT. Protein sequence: CASSPAGGSGNTIYF.